The 5 T cell receptor beta chains in this list originate from one sample, sequenced in a study of cytomegalovirus exposure and HLA in healthy donors (dated by TCRdb to 2016 to 2017). The library was prepared using the immunoSEQ multiplex PCR assay. For the multiplex PCR, a mixture combining 60 forward primers for TCR Vbeta segments and 13 reverse primers for TCR Jbeta segments was used. The table comes from immuneACCESS by way of TCRdb, which keeps in-frame sequences with V and J called. Part of the clones is missing from these tables; in studies checked, under half for an unresolved V gene and the rest for unknown reasons. Here the sample has 110,000 or so clones; approximately 69% occur a single time. The top ten clones comprise around 3.9% of the sample. Source material: PBMCs. The receptors originated from a woman aged 40 to 50 in good health and CMV-seropositive.

The rearrangement links TRBV10-1 to TRBJ2-7; 9 positions match TRBD1. V shed 6 bases and J 3 bases; nucleotides not matched to a gene: 9. In germline, CDR1 is WNHNN, CDR2 SYGVQD (reference sequence). The CDR3 is made up of 15 amino acids. CDR3 DNA: TGCGCCAGCAGCTACAGGGGGCGCGGAGGCTACGAGCAGTACTTC. This translates into CASSYRGRGGYEQYF.

The CDR3: CASSTYNTGELFF. Written as DNA, the CDR3 is TGTGCCAGCAGTACCTATAACACCGGGGAGCTGTTTTTT. The chain joins TRBV27 to TRBJ2-2, with D hard to call. CDR3 length equals 13 residues. The germline V gene encodes CDR1 MNHEY and CDR2 SMNVEV (reference sequence). V lost 5 bases to trimming and J lost 2 bases, with 6 bases between them.

This clone came up a few times. The V and J genes are TRBV11-2 and TRBJ1-6; possibly TRBD1 for D (6 bases). The germline V gene encodes CDR1 SGHAT and CDR2 FQNNGV. Trimming pared 4 bases from V and 6 bases from J, leaving 16 bases between. CDR3 length: 16 residues. CDR3 nucleotide sequence: TGTGCCAGCAGCTCCCGCGAGAGGGGGTCTAATTCACCCCTCCACTTT. This sequence encodes CASSSRERGSNSPLHF. Complete variable domain (other parts from reference TRBV11-2 and TRBJ1-6): EAGVAQSPRYKIIEKRQSVAFWCNPISGHATLYWYQQILGQGPKLLIQFQNNGVVDDSQLPKDRFSAERLKGVDSTLKIQPAKLEDSAVYLCASSSRERGSNSPLHFGNGTRLTVT.

This clone appeared a single time. The chain combines TRBV6-1 with TRBJ2-5, with 7 nucleotides matching TRBD1. The end of the DNA is better explained by TRBJ2-7, so the J call may be wrong. The CDR3 totals 14 residues. Germline assignment: CDR1 MNHNS and CDR2 SASEGT. CDR3 protein: CASITGDYYYEQYF. The CDR3 coding sequence is TGTGCCAGCATTACAGGGGATTACTACTACGAGCAGTACTTC.

The chain recombines TRBV25-1 with TRBJ2-7, with 12 bases matching TRBD1. Germline V gene lookup returns CDR1 MGHDK and CDR2 SYGVNS. J was trimmed by 6 bases and V by 5 bases; bases with no gene match: 8. The CDR3 extends over 15 amino acids. The CDR3 protein is CASSPLGQGASEQYF. CDR3 coding DNA: TGTGCCAGCAGTCCCTTGGGACAGGGGGCATCCGAGCAGTACTTC.